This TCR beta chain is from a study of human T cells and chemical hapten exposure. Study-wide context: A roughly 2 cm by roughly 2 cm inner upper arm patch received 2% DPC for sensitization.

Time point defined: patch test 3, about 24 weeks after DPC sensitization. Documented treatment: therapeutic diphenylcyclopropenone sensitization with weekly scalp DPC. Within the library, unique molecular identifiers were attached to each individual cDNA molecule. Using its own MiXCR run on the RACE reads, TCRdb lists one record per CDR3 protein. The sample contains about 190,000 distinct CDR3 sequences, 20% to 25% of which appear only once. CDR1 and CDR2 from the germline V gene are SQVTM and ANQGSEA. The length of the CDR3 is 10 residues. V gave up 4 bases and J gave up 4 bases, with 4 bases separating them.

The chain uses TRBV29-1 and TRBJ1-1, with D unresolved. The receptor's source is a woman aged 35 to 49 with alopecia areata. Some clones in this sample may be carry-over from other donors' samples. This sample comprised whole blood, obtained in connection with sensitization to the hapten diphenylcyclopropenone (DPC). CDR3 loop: CSVVRTEAFF. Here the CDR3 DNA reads TGCAGCGTTGTGCGCACTGAAGCTTTCTTT. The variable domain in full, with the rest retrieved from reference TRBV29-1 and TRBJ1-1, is SAVISQKPSRDICQRGTSLTIQCQVDSQVTMMFWYRQQPGQSLTLIATANQGSEATYESGFVIDKFPISRPNLTFSTLTVSNMSPEDSSIYLCSVVRTEAFFGQGTRLTVV.